One and the same sample provided the 32 T cell receptor beta chains below, sequenced in a study of cytomegalovirus exposure and HLA in healthy donors. Researchers ran the PCR with 60 Vbeta and 13 Jbeta primers. Produced via immunoSEQ multiplex PCR; TCRdb's table is partial and in-frame only. The data contain 200,000 to 250,000 clones, approximately 68% of them seen just once; the ten biggest clones take up approximately 1.9%. Sequences were obtained from PBMCs. These receptors were taken from a woman in her 30s in good health and CMV-seronegative.

This clone occurred a few times. The CDR3, as DNA: TGTGCCAGCAGCTACCCTAGCGGGAGAGGGGCCGGGGAGCTGTTTTTT. Protein product: CASSYPSGRGAGELFF. The chain joins TRBV7-9 to TRBJ2-2; 10 bases line up with TRBD2. The CDR3 totals 16 residues. The V gene end was trimmed by 4 bases and the J gene end by 6 bases; junction bases not matched to a gene: 8. CDR1 SEHNR and CDR2 FQNEAQ come from the germline V gene (reference sequence).

The V call is TRBV7-9, the J call TRBJ2-1; 11 nucleotides line up with TRBD2. The CDR3 is made up of 15 amino acids. CDR1 and CDR2 (germline): SEHNR, FQNEAQ (reference sequence). The V gene end was trimmed by 5 bases and the J gene end by 7 bases; junction bases not matched to a gene: 7. The chain's CDR3 is CASSLRLAGYNEQFF. The CDR3 nucleotides read TGTGCCAGCAGCCTAAGACTAGCGGGATATAATGAGCAGTTCTTC. Filled out from reference TRBV7-9 and TRBJ2-1, the complete variable domain reads DTGVSQNPRHKITKRGQNVTFRCDPISEHNRLYWYRQTLGQGPEFLTYFQNEAQLEKSRLLSDRFSAERPKGSFSTLEIQRTEQGDSAMYLCASSLRLAGYNEQFFGPGTRLTVL.

The count of this clone is one. This sequence joins TRBV2 and TRBJ2-7, with a weak D call TRBD2 (5 bases). Germline CDR1 reads SNHLY; CDR2 reads FYNNEI. Between the trimmed V and J ends, which lost 2 bases and 0 bases, there was a span of 23 bases. There are 19 residues in the CDR3. The CDR3 protein is CASSELGIVVATSSYEQYF. The CDR3 DNA sequence: TGTGCCAGCAGTGAACTGGGTATAGTTGTAGCGACGAGCTCCTACGAGCAGTACTTC.

V usage is TRBV4-1 and J usage is TRBJ2-7; D unresolved. Trimming cost V 0 bases and J 2 bases, with 8 bases left between them. Germline assignment: CDR1 MGHRA and CDR2 YSYEKL. This CDR3 contains 14 residues. CDR3 nucleotide sequence: TGCGCCAGCAGCCAAGAGTGGCTAGCCTACGAGCAGTACTTC. Amino acid sequence: CASSQEWLAYEQYF.

This chain uses TRBV18 with TRBJ1-2, with 8 bases identical to TRBD1. Germline assignment: CDR1 KGHSH and CDR2 LQKENI. This CDR3 region has 14 residues. V was clipped by 3 bases and J by 5 bases; unmatched bases: 5. The CDR3 nucleotides read TGTGCCAGCTCACCGGACAGGGCCAGGTATGGCTACACCTTC. Its translation: CASSPDRARYGYTF.

The sample holds a few counts of this clone. The rearrangement links TRBV5-6 to TRBJ2-4; 7 bases fit TRBD2. Germline CDR1 SGHDT, CDR2 YYEEEE. The length of the CDR3 is 19 residues. The trim removed 1 base at V and 0 bases at J, leaving 13 bases unmatched. The CDR3 nucleotides read TGTGCCAGCAGCTTGAATCGACTAGCACCAAACCTAGCCAAAAACATTCAGTACTTC. This sequence encodes CASSLNRLAPNLAKNIQYF.

About this clone: An end of the junction differs from the germline gene, which may be a read error. The chain uses TRBV7-9 and TRBJ2-1, with D tentatively TRBD2 (7 bases). The germline gives CDR1 SEHNR, CDR2 FQNEAQ (reference sequence). There are 18 residues in the CDR3. As DNA, the CDR3 is TGTGCCATCAGCTTAGGGGGGGGCGGGGGCAGCTCCTACAATGAGCAGTTCTTC. This codes for CAISLGGGGGSSYNEQFF.

As for this clone: Sequence at one end of the junction differs from germline and may be a read error. The chain uses TRBV30 and TRBJ1-2; possible D gene TRBD1, 6 bases. The CDR3 has 13 residues. CDR1 and CDR2 from the germline V gene are GTSNPN and SVGIG (reference sequence). CDR3 sequence reads: CAWSQRGDYGYSF. DNA for the CDR3: TGTGCCTGGAGCCAGAGGGGGGACTATGGCTACTCCTTC.

This clone was seen a few times. The rearrangement uses TRBV30 and TRBJ1-1, with D possibly TRBD1 on 5 matching bases. Trimming shortened V by 3 bases and J by 6 bases, and 11 bases separated the two germline ends. Germline V gene lookup returns CDR1 GTSNPN and CDR2 SVGIG (reference sequence). This CDR3 contains 12 residues. The CDR3 loop is CAWRHGGAEAFF. In nucleotides, the CDR3 is TGTGCCTGGAGACACGGAGGGGCTGAAGCTTTCTTT.

The chain couples TRBV15 to TRBJ1-2; unclear D gene. This CDR3 contains 14 residues. Deletions cut 0 bases from V and 10 bases from J, with 15 bases between. Germline V gene sequence: CDR1 LNHNV, CDR2 YYDKDF (reference sequence). This CDR3 reads CATSRDTGWETYTF. CDR3 DNA sequence: TGTGCCACCAGCAGAGATACGGGGTGGGAGACCTACACCTTC.

This clone was counted between two and nine times. V and J are TRBV11-3 and TRBJ1-2; D not certain. CDR3 length: 12 residues. Trimming removed 5 bases from V and 8 bases from J, with 12 bases in between. Germline values: CDR1 SGHNT, CDR2 YENEEA. CDR3 region: CASSQASGGYTF. The DNA of the CDR3 is TGTGCCAGCAGCCAAGCGTCGGGAGGCTACACCTTC.

This chain uses TRBV15 with TRBJ2-1; 12 nucleotides align to TRBD2. The J segment lost 9 bases and the V segment lost 4 bases, leaving 10 bases of the junction unmatched. The length of the CDR3 is 16 residues. Germline values: CDR1 LNHNV, CDR2 YYDKDF (reference sequence). The CDR3 protein is CATSTPTSGSLGEQFF. CDR3 DNA sequence: TGTGCCACCAGCACCCCGACTAGCGGGAGTCTAGGTGAGCAGTTCTTC. The whole variable domain, filled in from reference TRBV15 and TRBJ2-1, reads DAMVIQNPRYQVTQFGKPVTLSCSQTLNHNVMYWYQQKSSQAPKLLFHYYDKDFNNEADTPDNFQSRRPNTSFCFLDIRSPGLGDTAMYLCATSTPTSGSLGEQFFGPGTRLTVL.

This clone was detected a few times. The chain couples TRBV4-1 to TRBJ2-7, with 7 bases matching TRBD1. Per germline, CDR1 MGHRA and CDR2 YSYEKL. CDR3 length: 15 amino acids. J was trimmed by 5 bases and V by 0 bases; bases with no gene match: 7. CDR3 in DNA: TGCGCCAGCAGCCAAGAACTCGGGACAGCGAACGAGCAGTACTTC. Its protein is CASSQELGTANEQYF.

The chain recombines TRBV11-2 with TRBJ2-7; TRBD2 matches 13 bases. The CDR3 totals 14 residues. In germline, CDR1 is SGHAT, CDR2 FQNNGV. With 2 bases clipped from V and 7 bases from J, the junction kept 2 bases outside the gene matches. In DNA, the CDR3 is TGTGCCAGCAGCTTAACTAGCGGGAGGGTTGAGCAGTACTTC. Translation gives CASSLTSGRVEQYF.

V usage is TRBV5-4 and J usage is TRBJ2-7; maybe TRBD1 (7 bases). Looked up from germline, CDR1 is SGHNT and CDR2 is YYREEE (reference sequence). The V gene lost 0 bases and the J gene lost 7 bases, with 11 bases spanning the gap. This CDR3 is built from 13 residues. DNA for the CDR3: TGTGCCAGCAGCTTGGAGGGGGCGGGGGAGCAGTACTTC. It encodes CASSLEGAGEQYF.

The rearrangement links TRBV30 to TRBJ2-6, with a weak D call TRBD1 (6 bases). The length of the CDR3 is 17 residues. With 4 bases removed from V and 1 base from J, the gap between germline ends came to 17 bases. Germline V gene data show CDR1 as GTSNPN and CDR2 as SVGIG (reference sequence). Here the CDR3 reads CAWTPVRGPSGANVLTF. The DNA of the CDR3 is TGTGCCTGGACCCCTGTCAGGGGCCCATCTGGGGCCAACGTCCTGACTTTC.

In DNA, the CDR3 is TGTGCCAGCAGCCAGGGGTCCTACGAGCAGTACTTC. Translation: CASSQGSYEQYF. The chain uses TRBV6-5 and TRBJ2-7; weak D call: TRBD1 (6 bases). Germline V gives CDR1 MNHEY, CDR2 SVGAGI. With 6 bases removed from V and 1 base from J, the gap between germline ends came to 7 bases. This CDR3 comprises 12 residues.

The chain carries TRBV6-1 and TRBJ1-5, with D possibly TRBD1 on 6 matching bases. The ends were cut back, 6 bases at V and 7 bases at J, with 19 bases in the middle. Germline values: CDR1 MNHNS, CDR2 SASEGT. The length of the CDR3 is 15 residues. CDR3 residues: CASRKLGGGVQPQHF. The DNA of the CDR3 is TGTGCCAGCAGAAAACTGGGAGGGGGAGTGCAGCCCCAGCATTTT.

This sequence joins TRBV19 and TRBJ1-6; 10 nucleotides line up with TRBD1. Unmatched junction bases numbered 0, after V lost 4 bases and J lost 0 bases. The CDR3 length is 16 residues. Germline CDR1 reads LNHDA; CDR2 reads SQIVND (reference sequence). The CDR3, as DNA: TGTGCCAGTAGTAGGACAGGGGGCTCCTATAATTCACCCCTCCACTTT. It is translated as CASSRTGGSYNSPLHF.

The genes are TRBV7-3 and TRBJ1-2, with D perhaps TRBD1 (6 bases). V dropped 3 bases and J dropped 3 bases, with 17 bases sitting between them. This CDR3 has 16 amino acids. Germline CDR1 is SGHTA and CDR2 is FQGTGA. The CDR3 region is CASSLSAGEGDYGYTF. The CDR3 DNA reads as TGTGCCAGCAGCTTGAGTGCAGGGGAGGGAGACTATGGCTACACCTTC.

The rearrangement links TRBV7-3 to TRBJ2-2, with D maybe TRBD1 (6 bases). This CDR3 spans 14 amino acids. V was cut by 2 bases and J by 4 bases, with 8 bases left in between. Germline V gene sequence: CDR1 SGHTA, CDR2 FQGTGA. CDR3 sequence (DNA): TGTGCCAGCAGCTTACAACAGGGCACCGGGGAGCTGTTTTTT. It yields the protein CASSLQQGTGELFF. Variable domain in full (rest from reference TRBV7-3 and TRBJ2-2): GAGVSQTPSNKVTEKGKYVELRCDPISGHTALYWYRQSLGQGPEFLIYFQGTGAADDSGLPNDRFFAVRPEGSVSTLKIQRTERGDSAVYLCASSLQQGTGELFFGEGSRLTVL.

Comments on this clone: Other nucleotide sequences from this sample produce the same CDR3. The chain is built from TRBV10-3 and TRBJ2-3, with 7 bases fitting TRBD2. Losses at the gene ends were 3 bases for V and 1 base for J; bases not matched to a gene: 4. CDR1 ENHRY and CDR2 SYGVKD come from the germline V gene. The CDR3 length is 15 residues. The CDR3 region has the DNA TGTGCCATCAGTGAATTTGGGGGGGGCACAGATACGCAGTATTTT. Translation gives CAISEFGGGTDTQYF.

In this sample, this clone turned up a few times. The rearrangement links TRBV9 to TRBJ1-4, with 9 positions matching TRBD1. This CDR3 comprises 14 residues. J gave up 8 bases and V 0 bases, and 2 bases lay outside the gene matches. CDR1 is SGDLS, CDR2 YYNGEE, per germline. CDR3 protein: CASSVGDRDEKLFF. The CDR3 bases are TGTGCCAGCAGCGTAGGGGACAGGGACGAAAAACTGTTTTTT.

This chain connects TRBV2 to TRBJ1-1; D is perhaps TRBD1 (6 bases). CDR3 length equals 15 residues. Trimming left V 7 bases short and J 1 base short, with 16 bases between. Per germline, CDR1 SNHLY and CDR2 FYNNEI. CDR3 in DNA: TGTGCCAGCAAAAAGAGGGTACAGGGGAACACTGAAGCTTTCTTT. Translating gives CASKKRVQGNTEAFF.

This sequence joins TRBV5-1 and TRBJ1-1; TRBD1 agrees at 8 bases. There are 14 residues in the CDR3. The trim removed 4 bases at V and 4 bases at J, leaving 6 bases unmatched. CDR1 and CDR2 from the germline V gene are SGHRS and YFSETQ. The CDR3 is CASSPVQGGTEAFF. The CDR3 nucleotides read TGCGCCAGCAGCCCCGTACAGGGGGGCACTGAAGCTTTCTTT.

In its sample, this clone was seen once. The rearrangement joins TRBV6-1 to TRBJ2-5; the match to TRBD1 covers 8 bases. The V gene end was trimmed by 0 bases and the J gene end by 5 bases; junction bases not matched to a gene: 5. Looked up from germline, CDR1 is MNHNS and CDR2 is SASEGT. The CDR3 spans 15 residues. This CDR3 is CASSEATGAWETQYF. As DNA, the CDR3 is TGTGCCAGCAGTGAAGCGACAGGGGCCTGGGAGACCCAGTACTTC.

This clone has just a few counts. The V call is TRBV5-8, the J call TRBJ2-7, with 8 bases lining up with TRBD2. This CDR3 has 17 residues. J was trimmed by 3 bases and V by 3 bases; bases with no gene match: 14. Germline assignment: CDR1 SGHTS and CDR2 YDEGEE. The CDR3 spells CASSSTNPGLGNYEQYF. The CDR3 DNA reads as TGTGCCAGCAGCTCAACTAACCCGGGACTAGGGAACTACGAGCAGTACTTC.

The DNA for the CDR3 is TGTGCCAGCAGCCAACAGGGGTCCAAAAACATTCAGTACTTC. It yields the protein CASSQQGSKNIQYF. V gene TRBV14 combines with J gene TRBJ2-4, with a tentative D call TRBD1 (6 bases). CDR1 and CDR2 from the germline V gene are SGHDN and FVKESK. The CDR3 length is 14 residues. V dropped 2 bases and J dropped 2 bases, with 7 bases sitting between them.

V gene TRBV7-3 combines with J gene TRBJ2-5, with D possibly TRBD2 on 5 matching bases. V dropped 1 base and J dropped 5 bases, with 11 bases sitting between them. This CDR3 spans 14 amino acids. CDR1 SGHTA and CDR2 FQGTGA come from the germline V gene. CDR3 DNA sequence: TGTGCCAGCAGCTTAAATCTCCCGGGGGAGACCCAGTACTTC. Protein product: CASSLNLPGETQYF.

This clone was found a few times. V gene TRBV19 combines with J gene TRBJ1-2, with D maybe TRBD1 (6 bases). The CDR3 length is 15 residues. Germline V gene sequence: CDR1 LNHDA, CDR2 SQIVND (reference sequence). With 3 bases removed from V and 0 bases from J, the gap between germline ends came to 11 bases. CDR3: CASSMGGLANYGYTF. CDR3 bases: TGTGCCAGTAGTATGGGGGGGCTAGCTAACTATGGCTACACCTTC.

The V and J genes are TRBV5-1 and TRBJ1-1; 7 bases are a match to TRBD1. This CDR3 contains 17 residues. Germline loops: CDR1 SGHRS, CDR2 YFSETQ. V gave up 6 bases and J gave up 0 bases; unmatched junction bases: 14. CDR3 nucleotides: TGCGCCAGCACTTACGCACCTTCAGGGGGACTGAACACTGAAGCTTTCTTT. It encodes CASTYAPSGGLNTEAFF.

The chain carries TRBV11-3 and TRBJ2-1, with 8 positions matching TRBD1. CDR1 and CDR2 (germline): SGHNT, YENEEA. The trim removed 3 bases at V and 4 bases at J, leaving 5 bases unmatched. The CDR3 runs to 15 residues. The CDR3 coding sequence is TGTGCCAGCAGCTTGTCGCAGGGGGCTTACAATGAGCAGTTCTTC. This sequence encodes CASSLSQGAYNEQFF. Drawing the rest from reference TRBV11-3 and TRBJ2-1, the complete variable domain is EAGVVQSPRYKIIEKKQPVAFWCNPISGHNTLYWYLQNLGQGPELLIRYENEEAVDDSQLPKDRFSAERLKGVDSTLKIQPAELGDSAVYLCASSLSQGAYNEQFFGPGTRLTVL.